The present TCR beta chain was sequenced within a study of Ad26.COV2.S vaccination and SARS-CoV-2 variants. Study-level information: Trial arm assignment for the donor was COV1001 Ad26.COV2.S. Once, or twice with 56 days between doses, Ad26.COV2.S was given intramuscularly. General study findings and limits: The study found similar non-spike TCR breadth in vaccine and placebo recipients.

Sequencing used immunoSEQ multiplex PCR; TCRdb keeps in-frame clones, though not all of them. The table lists around 310,000 clones, about 90% of them singletons. Noted treatment: some 20 received Ad26.COV2.S at low or high dose, single or two shots; 5 received placebo; per-sample allocation not given. All samples were drawn on day 63, counting from the first vaccine or placebo injection. Expression of Wuhan-strain SARS-CoV-2 spike came from the Ad26 vector that formed the vaccine. With regard to this clone: Its antigen remains unknown.

The V gene lost 4 bases and the J gene lost 7 bases, with 7 bases spanning the gap. Germline lookup yields CDR1 SNHLY and CDR2 FYNNEI. CDR3 size: 11 residues. This TCR came from a person aged 18-60 years who received the Ad26.COV2.S COVID-19 vaccine or a placebo. The genes are TRBV2 and TRBJ1-1; D call uncertain. The sequencing used peripheral blood, collected in a trial of Ad26.COV2.S vaccine versus placebo. CDR3 amino acids: CASSVSSEAFF. The DNA of the CDR3 is TGTGCCAGCAGTGTGAGCAGTGAAGCTTTCTTT.